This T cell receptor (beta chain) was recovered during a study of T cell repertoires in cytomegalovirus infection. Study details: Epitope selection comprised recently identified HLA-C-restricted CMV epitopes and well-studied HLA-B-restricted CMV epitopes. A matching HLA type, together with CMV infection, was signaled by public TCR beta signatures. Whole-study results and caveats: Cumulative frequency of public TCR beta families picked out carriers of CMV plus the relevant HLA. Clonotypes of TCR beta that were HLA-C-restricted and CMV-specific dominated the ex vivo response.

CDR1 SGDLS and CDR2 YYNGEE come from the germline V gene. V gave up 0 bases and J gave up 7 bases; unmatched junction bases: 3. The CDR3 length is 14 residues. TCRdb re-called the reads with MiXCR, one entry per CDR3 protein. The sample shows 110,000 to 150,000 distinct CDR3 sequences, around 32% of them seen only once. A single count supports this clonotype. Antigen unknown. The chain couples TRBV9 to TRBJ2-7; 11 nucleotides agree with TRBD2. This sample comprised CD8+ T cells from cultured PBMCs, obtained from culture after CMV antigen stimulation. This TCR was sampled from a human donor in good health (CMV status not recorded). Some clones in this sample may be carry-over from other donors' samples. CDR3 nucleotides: TGTGCCAGCAGCGTAGAGGTAGCGGGGGGGGAGCAGTACTTC. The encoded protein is CASSVEVAGGEQYF.